Following are 24 T cell receptor beta chains from one sample sequenced in a study of T cells after yellow fever vaccination (dated 2019 in TCRdb). The library was built by means of 5' RACE. The data were produced on an Illumina NovaSeq 6000. TCRdb reprocessed the public reads (quality trimming at Q25 with fastp, clone calling with MiXCR) and kept in-frame beta chains. Every entry covers one CDR3 protein and lists the most common genes and DNA from its rows. The sample contains some 320,000 distinct CDR3 sequences, approximately 4% of them found a single time. The ten top clones hold roughly 19% of the sample. This sample's treatment or condition label indicates: live attenuated yellow fever vaccine strain. The sample in question was PBMCs, obtained 15 days after the yellow fever booster vaccination. The receptors here all came from a man between 18 and 29 years old who received the YFV17D yellow fever vaccine.

The rearrangement links TRBV6-5 to TRBJ1-2; D is ambiguous. V gave up 3 bases and J gave up 0 bases, with 11 bases separating them. The CDR3 extends over 15 amino acids. Germline V CDR1 and CDR2: MNHEY, SVGAGI. CDR3 nucleotides: TGTGCCAGCAGTTATGGCCGCGGCCCTAACTATGGCTACACCTTC. Encoded protein: CASSYGRGPNYGYTF.

The CDR3 spells CASSLIPAGELFF. CDR3 coding DNA: TGCGCCAGCAGCTTGATTCCCGCCGGGGAGCTGTTTTTT. J is TRBJ2-2 and V is TRBV5-1; D ambiguous. The V gene lost 1 base and the J gene lost 6 bases, with 7 bases spanning the gap. The CDR3 has 13 amino acids. Germline loops: CDR1 SGHRS, CDR2 YFSETQ. Based on the CDR3 plus reference TRBV5-1 and TRBJ2-2, the full variable domain is KAGVTQTPRYLIKTRGQQVTLSCSPISGHRSVSWYQQTPGQGLQFLFEYFSETQRNKGNFPGRFSGRQFSNSRSEMNVSTLELGDSALYLCASSLIPAGELFFGEGSRLTVL.

This clonotype was counted at least ten times. V gene TRBV27 combines with J gene TRBJ2-1; TRBD1 aligns across 10 bases. Germline trimming cut 3 bases from V and 8 bases from J; bases unmatched to any gene: 16. Germline V gene lookup returns CDR1 MNHEY and CDR2 SMNVEV (reference sequence). This CDR3 region has 18 residues. The CDR3 region is CASSFLGTGTGVIDEQFF. The CDR3 region has the DNA TGTGCCAGCAGTTTCTTAGGGACAGGGACAGGGGTTATCGATGAGCAGTTCTTC.

The CDR3 coding sequence is TGCAGTGCTAGAAGTGGAGAGAGGGGCAATGAGCAGTTCTTC. Translation gives CSARSGERGNEQFF. The chain is built from TRBV20-1 and TRBJ2-1; D is perhaps TRBD1 or TRBD2 (5 bases each). The germline gives CDR1 DFQATT, CDR2 SNEGSKA (reference sequence). The CDR3 consists of 14 residues. V was clipped by 2 bases and J by 6 bases, with 14 bases between them.

V and J are TRBV27 and TRBJ2-6, with TRBD1 matching 7 bases. This CDR3 comprises 16 residues. CDR1 is MNHEY and CDR2 is SMNVEV in the germline V gene (reference sequence). Trimming at V came to 8 bases and at J to 4 bases, leaving 11 bases not matched to a gene. The CDR3 DNA sequence: TGTGCCAGCCAGCCATCGAGGGGGCGGGGGGCCAACGTCCTGACTTTC. This codes for CASQPSRGRGANVLTF.

This clonotype was observed at least ten times. The rearrangement links TRBV6-5 to TRBJ2-2, with D uncertain. Trimming took off 6 bases at V and 8 bases at J, with 7 bases between the two ends. The CDR3 length is 11 residues. The germline gives CDR1 MNHEY, CDR2 SVGAGI. The CDR3 sequence: CASRSLGELFF. CDR3 DNA sequence: TGTGCCAGCAGATCGCTAGGGGAGCTGTTTTTT.

This clonotype has at least ten counts. This chain links TRBV6-2 or TRBV6-3 with TRBJ1-1; maybe TRBD1 (5 bases). The CDR3 sequence is 13 residues long. The ends were cut back, 4 bases at V and 10 bases at J, with 16 bases in the middle. Germline lookup yields CDR1 MNHEY and CDR2 SVGEGT. The CDR3 DNA is TGTGCCAGCAGTTTTGGGGGATACCCGGGAGCTTTCTTT. Translating it yields CASSFGGYPGAFF.

There are many counts of this clonotype. The chain has TRBV4-3 and TRBJ1-1; 8 positions agree with TRBD1. Per the germline V gene, CDR1 is LGHNA and CDR2 is YSLEER. The CDR3 contains 15 residues. The J segment lost 4 bases and the V segment lost 4 bases, leaving 8 bases of the junction unmatched. CDR3 DNA sequence: TGCGCCAGCAGCCTTCGACAGGGGTCGAGCACTGAAGCTTTCTTT. It translates to CASSLRQGSSTEAFF.

This clonotype has at least ten counts. The rearrangement joins TRBV6-5 to TRBJ1-1; the match to TRBD1 covers 9 bases. Germline V lookup: CDR1 MNHEY, CDR2 SVGAGI. The CDR3 is 16 residues long. V dropped 6 bases and J dropped 5; count of bases not matched to a gene: 13. CDR3 region: CASSRNRGQVGTEAFF. CDR3 in DNA: TGTGCCAGCAGCCGGAACAGGGGGCAGGTCGGGACTGAAGCTTTCTTT.

This clonotype was seen at least ten times. This chain uses TRBV7-8 with TRBJ2-7; D perhaps matches TRBD1 (6 bases). Germline values: CDR1 SGHVS, CDR2 FQNEAQ. Trimming pared 5 bases from V and 7 bases from J, leaving 18 bases between. The length of the CDR3 is 14 residues. The CDR3 sequence: CASSQSPAQGEQYV. DNA of the CDR3: TGTGCCAGCAGCCAAAGTCCCGCGCAGGGGGAGCAGTACGTC.

This clonotype was recorded many times. The rearrangement links TRBV7-8 to TRBJ2-7, with D possibly matching TRBD2 (6 bases). Germline CDR1 reads SGHVS; CDR2 reads FQNEAQ. The ends were cut back, 2 bases at V and 3 bases at J, with 14 bases in the middle. CDR3 length: 15 amino acids. CDR3 bases: TGTGCCAGCAGCTTATCAACCGGGACTTACTACGAGCAGTACTTC. Its translation: CASSLSTGTYYEQYF.

This clonotype was seen repeatedly, ten times or more. The V and J genes are TRBV5-1 and TRBJ2-5; D may match TRBD1 or TRBD2 (5 bases each). V gave up 5 bases and J gave up 2 bases, with 13 bases separating them. The germline V gene encodes CDR1 SGHRS and CDR2 YFSETQ. This CDR3 is built from 14 residues. CDR3 DNA sequence: TGCGCCAGCAGATCCGGGACGGAACAAGAGACCCAGTACTTC. Its protein is CASRSGTEQETQYF.

V usage is TRBV4-1 and J usage is TRBJ2-7; 7 nucleotides match TRBD2. With V trimmed by 1 base and J by 4 bases, 10 bases remained unmatched. The V gene's germline CDR1 is MGHRA and CDR2 YSYEKL. The CDR3 totals 16 residues. CDR3 in amino acids: CASSQALLATLYEQYF. The CDR3 nucleotides read TGCGCCAGCAGCCAAGCTTTACTAGCGACATTATACGAGCAGTACTTC.

The J gene is TRBJ2-3, the V gene TRBV20-1, with 7 bases lining up with TRBD2. CDR3 length equals 16 residues. Germline lookup yields CDR1 DFQATT and CDR2 SNEGSKA (reference sequence). The J segment lost 4 bases and the V segment lost 0 bases, leaving 10 bases of the junction unmatched. CDR3 DNA: TGCAGTGCTAGAGACCTGGGGGGGGAACTAGCAGATACGCAGTATTTT. Protein sequence: CSARDLGGELADTQYF.

With respect to this clonotype: Mismatch with germline at one junction end may stem from a read error. The genes are TRBV20-1 and TRBJ1-3, with D hard to call. The germline V gene has CDR1 DFQATT and CDR2 SNEGSKA (reference sequence). The CDR3 is made up of 16 amino acids. DNA for the CDR3: TGCAGTGCACGGGCGGTCTGGCCAGGCGCTGGGAACACCATATATTTT. Translated, it gives CSARAVWPGAGNTIYF.

The V gene is TRBV4-1, the J gene TRBJ2-7; 10 nucleotides align to TRBD1. From germline, CDR1 is MGHRA and CDR2 YSYEKL. The CDR3 covers 13 residues. V shed 4 bases and J 5 bases; nucleotides not matched to a gene: 2. The CDR3 sequence is CASSLTGGHEQYV. The CDR3 DNA reads as TGCGCCAGCAGCCTGACAGGGGGCCACGAGCAGTACGTC.

The V call is TRBV6-2 or TRBV6-3, the J call TRBJ1-2, with D uncertain. Trimming shortened V by 5 bases and J by 7 bases, and 11 bases separated the two germline ends. Germline CDR1 MNHEY, CDR2 SVGEGT. This CDR3 region has 12 residues. In DNA form, the CDR3 reads TGTGCCAGCAGTGACAATATCTGTGGCTACACCTTC. Protein sequence: CASSDNICGYTF.

This clonotype has a count of ten or more. The rearrangement links TRBV20-1 to TRBJ1-1, with a tentative D call TRBD1 (5 bases). This CDR3 spans 14 amino acids. Trimming removed 5 bases at V and 4 bases at J, with 17 bases between. CDR1 is DFQATT and CDR2 is SNEGSKA in the germline V gene (reference sequence). CDR3 protein: CSAPHRGDVTEAFF. The CDR3 DNA reads TGCAGTGCTCCCCACCGGGGGGATGTCACTGAAGCTTTCTTT.

The chain has TRBV4-2 and TRBJ2-6, with D uncertain. Germline V gives CDR1 LGHNA, CDR2 YNFKEQ. This CDR3 is 13 amino acids long. V was clipped by 1 base and J by 7 bases, with 5 bases between them. The CDR3 is CASSQVQANVLTF. The CDR3 DNA reads TGTGCCAGCAGCCAAGTACAAGCCAACGTCCTGACTTTC.

This clonotype was seen more than once but under ten times. The V gene is TRBV12-3 or TRBV12-4, the J gene TRBJ2-7, with 10 bases that match TRBD2. CDR3 length: 15 amino acids. V gave up 3 bases and J gave up 3 bases; unmatched junction bases: 5. In nucleotides, the CDR3 is TGTGCCAGCAGTTTGGGAGCGGGGGGGTTCTACGAGCAGTACGTC. The encoded protein is CASSLGAGGFYEQYV.

This clonotype was observed a handful of times. The CDR3 spells CASSYRTGLAAFF. The CDR3 coding sequence is TGTGCCAGCAGCTACCGGACAGGGTTAGCGGCTTTCTTT. The gene calls are TRBV7-2 and TRBJ1-1; 8 positions match TRBD1. The germline CDR1 and CDR2 sequences are SGHTA and FQGNSA. The trim removed 4 bases at V and 11 bases at J, leaving 9 bases unmatched. CDR3 size: 13 residues.

The chain has TRBV4-1 and TRBJ2-6; D not certain. The CDR3 has 17 residues. The germline CDR1 and CDR2 sequences are MGHRA and YSYEKL. The ends were cut back, 1 base at V and 4 bases at J, with 14 bases in the middle. The CDR3 bases are TGCGCCAGCAGCCAAGTTGCGCCCGGGTCCGGGGCCAACGTCCTGACTTTC. It translates to CASSQVAPGSGANVLTF.

The V gene is TRBV24-1, the J gene TRBJ1-5, with D perhaps TRBD1 (5 bases). Trimming removed 3 bases at V and 5 bases at J, with 13 bases between. CDR1 KGHDR and CDR2 SFDVKD come from the germline V gene. The CDR3 sequence is 15 residues long. In DNA, the CDR3 is TGTGCCACCAGTGATAGTACCAGGGAGGATCAGCCCCAGCATTTT. It yields the protein CATSDSTREDQPQHF.

This clonotype was seen a handful of times. The chain links TRBV5-1 to TRBJ2-3; D perhaps matches TRBD1 (5 bases). Trimming removed 4 bases at V and 0 bases at J, with 12 bases between. The CDR3 covers 15 residues. The germline gives CDR1 SGHRS, CDR2 YFSETQ. The CDR3 DNA reads as TGCGCCAGCAGCAGCAGGGCGGATAGCACAGATACGCAGTATTTT. Its protein product is CASSSRADSTDTQYF.